This TCR beta chain was sequenced during a study of shared clonotypes between healthy human individuals (dated by TCRdb to about 2020). For the wider study: A few men and a couple of women, aged 18 to 49 years, made up the cohort. For each donor, three plates each were used for CD4 naive and CD4 memory, two plates were used for CD8 naive, and one plate was used for CD8 memory. Blood TCR repertoires of roughly five healthy adults were deeply sequenced to estimate repertoire size and the extent of clonotype sharing between individuals. Different laboratories and diverse techniques were used to prepare libraries and sequence TCR repertoires, to increase sequencing depth and limit assay-specific biases. Between about 0.8 and 8.9 billion PBMCs per donor were obtained by leukapheresis. Study-level results and caveats: Clonotypes shared by all four sorted-subset donors showed higher generation probabilities than non-shared clonotypes. Pairwise subsampling led to the expectation that sequencing depth would affect the degree of clonotype sharing among donors. Incomplete sequencing was indicated by rarefaction of sorted-subset datasets, despite the large sequencing depth. The genetic and exposure-history diversity represented was limited by the small number of donors. Estimated clonotype richness was generally larger for naive than for memory subsets. Sharing across a handful of donors was observed for approximately 4.6% of naive CD4, about 4% of naive CD8, around 2.5% of memory CD4, and roughly 0.4% of memory CD8 clonotypes. Sampling was limited to blood, and TCR repertoires in tissue likely differ from TCR repertoires in blood.

Donors were healthy HIV-negative adults with no recently reported acute infections or vaccinations. Every donor was a Caucasian adult living in Nashville, Tennessee, USA. CD4+ T cells were enriched through magnetic negative selection, after which naive cells were positively selected on CD45RA and the remaining negative fraction served as the memory subset. Blood was collected by leukapheresis, and PBMCs were isolated by Ficoll-Histopaque density gradient centrifugation and then cryopreserved in liquid nitrogen vapor phase. Analytical flow cytometry was used to check the purity and quantity of every magnetically sorted T cell population. From each sorted fraction, genomic DNA was isolated and quantified by UV absorbance on a Nanodrop 2000c. Using the deep immunoSEQ assay, multiplex PCR amplified TCR CDR3 regions from genomic DNA. Genomic DNA extracted from each cell subset was distributed evenly over all wells of several immunoSEQ 96-well plates, and each plate served as one replicate. For sorted subsets, around 0.2 ug genomic DNA, equal to 30,000 or so T cell genomes, was loaded into each replicate PCR. The purified libraries were quantified using a Qubit 3.0 fluorometer, sized with a Bioanalyzer 2100, and then quantified again using the KAPA Library Quantification kit. Each immunoSEQ 96-well plate was sequenced on its own single-read 150-cycle Illumina NextSeq 550 flow cell. As for the original processing: The immunoSEQ output contained only junctional sequences without quality scores, so filtering could not match that applied to full-length reads. Sequences were annotated with PyIR, a Python wrapper for IgBLAST v1.9, and V/J genes and CDR3 were assigned using IMGT germline references. Reads were removed for weak V/J assignments (E-value above 1e-6), missing CDR3, stop codons, out-of-frame junctions, or ambiguous translated residues. V3J clonotypes were defined as sequences sharing the same inferred V gene, J gene, and CDR3 amino acid sequence. The percentage overlap between two repertoires was calculated by dividing the number of shared unique clonotypes by the size of the smaller repertoire. Three approaches were used to assess repertoire richness: RTK rarefaction, the Chao1 estimator, and Recon v2.1 estimates of unobserved clonotypes. Generation probabilities were computed with OLGA for all TCRbeta clonotypes obtained by the gDNA method from several donors. Sourced from immuneACCESS, this table was stored by TCRdb with only in-frame sequences that have V and J called. A share of the clones is absent; for the studies checked, an unresolved V gene accounts for under half, and the remainder has no known explanation. The V and J calls and clone size come from that table; D and trimming were worked out from the DNA. This sample gives more than 1,200,000 clones in total; about 98.5% of them show up just once. The ten biggest clones cover 0.36% of the sample.

V is shortened by 1 base, J by 5 bases, and the region joining them spans 5 bases. From a lookup of the germline V gene (reference sequence), CDR1 and CDR2 are GTSNPN and SVGIG. The CDR3 runs 11 residues from the cysteine to the phenylalanine. Only the CDR3 DNA stays, 33 bases, in frame from base 1. For this clone: This receptor's antigen is unknown. No per-base quality is available; no much larger clone lies one base away.

The clonotype originates from a young man in good health. The material sequenced was naive CD4+ T cells sorted from blood. The meaning of the sample's cell subset or site label: CD45RA+ positively selected. The V gene is TRBV30 and the J gene is TRBJ1-2, with the D gene not confidently named. CDR3 region: CAWSDGYGYTF. The bases read TGTGCCTGGAGTGACGGGTATGGCTACACCTTC.